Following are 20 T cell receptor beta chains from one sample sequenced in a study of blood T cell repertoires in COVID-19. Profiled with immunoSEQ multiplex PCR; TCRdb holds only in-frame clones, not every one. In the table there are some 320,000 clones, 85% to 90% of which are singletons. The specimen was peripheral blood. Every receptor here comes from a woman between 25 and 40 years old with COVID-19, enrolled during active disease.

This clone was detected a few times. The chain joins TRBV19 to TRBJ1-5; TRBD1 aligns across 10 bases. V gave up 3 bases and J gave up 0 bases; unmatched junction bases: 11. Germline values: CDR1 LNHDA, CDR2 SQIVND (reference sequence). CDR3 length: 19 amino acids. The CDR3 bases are TGTGCCAGTAGTATCGAACGGACAGGGGGGCTCTATAGCAATCAGCCCCAGCATTTT. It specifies CASSIERTGGLYSNQPQHF.

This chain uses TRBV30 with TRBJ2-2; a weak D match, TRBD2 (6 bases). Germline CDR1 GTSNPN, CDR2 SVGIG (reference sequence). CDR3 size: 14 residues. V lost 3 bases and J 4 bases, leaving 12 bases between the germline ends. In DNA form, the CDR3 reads TGTGCCTGGAGGCCCCCGGGGGTCACCGGGGAGCTGTTTTTT. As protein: CAWRPPGVTGELFF.

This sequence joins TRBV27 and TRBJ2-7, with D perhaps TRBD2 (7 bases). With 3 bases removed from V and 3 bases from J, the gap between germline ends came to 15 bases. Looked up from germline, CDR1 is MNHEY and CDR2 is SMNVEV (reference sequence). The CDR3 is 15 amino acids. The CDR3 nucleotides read TGTGCCAGCAGTTTGGGCGGGGGCCCAGGCTACGAGCAGTACTTC. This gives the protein CASSLGGGPGYEQYF.

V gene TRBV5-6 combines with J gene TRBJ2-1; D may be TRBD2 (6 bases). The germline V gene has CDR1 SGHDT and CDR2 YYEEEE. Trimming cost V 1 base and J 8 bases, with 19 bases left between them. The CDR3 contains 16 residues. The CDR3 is CASSLPRDRAFYEQFF. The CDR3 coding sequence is TGTGCCAGCAGCTTGCCGCGGGACCGGGCTTTCTATGAGCAGTTCTTC. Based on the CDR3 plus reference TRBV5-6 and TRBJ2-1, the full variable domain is DAGVTQSPTHLIKTRGQQVTLRCSPKSGHDTVSWYQQALGQGPQFIFQYYEEEERQRGNFPDRFSGHQFPNYSSELNVNALLLGDSALYLCASSLPRDRAFYEQFFGPGTRLTVL.

The CDR3: CASSVGATRRNTEAFF. The DNA of the CDR3 is TGTGCCAGCAGTGTGGGGGCGACGCGACGAAACACTGAAGCTTTCTTT. J is TRBJ1-1 and V is TRBV2, with D tentatively TRBD1 (6 bases). The germline V and J ends were trimmed by 4 bases and 2 bases, with 17 bases remaining between them. The CDR3 has 16 residues. Germline V gene lookup returns CDR1 SNHLY and CDR2 FYNNEI. Drawing the rest from reference TRBV2 and TRBJ1-1, the complete variable domain is EPEVTQTPSHQVTQMGQEVILRCVPISNHLYFYWYRQILGQKVEFLVSFYNNEISEKSEIFDDQFSVERPDGSNFTLKIRSTKLEDSAMYFCASSVGATRRNTEAFFGQGTRLTVV.

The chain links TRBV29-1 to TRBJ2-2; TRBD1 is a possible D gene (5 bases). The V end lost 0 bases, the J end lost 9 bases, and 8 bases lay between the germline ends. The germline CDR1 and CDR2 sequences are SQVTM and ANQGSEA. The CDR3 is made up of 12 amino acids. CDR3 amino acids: CSVEELDRELFF. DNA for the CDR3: TGCAGCGTTGAAGAATTGGACAGGGAGCTGTTTTTT.

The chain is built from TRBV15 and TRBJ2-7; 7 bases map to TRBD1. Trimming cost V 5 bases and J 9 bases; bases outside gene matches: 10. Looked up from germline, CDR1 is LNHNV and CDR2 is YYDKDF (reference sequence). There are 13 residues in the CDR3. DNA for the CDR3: TGTGCCACCAGCGACAGGGTGGTAGAAGGGCAGTACTTC. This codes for CATSDRVVEGQYF.

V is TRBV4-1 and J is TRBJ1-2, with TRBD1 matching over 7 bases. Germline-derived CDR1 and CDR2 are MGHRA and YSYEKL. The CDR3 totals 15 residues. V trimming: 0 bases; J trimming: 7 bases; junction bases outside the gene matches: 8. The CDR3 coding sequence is TGCGCCAGCAGCCAAGATATCGCGGCAGGGGGTGGCTACACCTTC. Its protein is CASSQDIAAGGGYTF.

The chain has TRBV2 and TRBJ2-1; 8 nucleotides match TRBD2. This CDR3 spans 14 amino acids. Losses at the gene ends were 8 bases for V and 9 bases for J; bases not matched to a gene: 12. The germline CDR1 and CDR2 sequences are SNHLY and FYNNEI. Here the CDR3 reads CASGIGTSEPEQFF. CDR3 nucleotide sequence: TGTGCCAGCGGGATCGGGACTAGTGAACCTGAGCAGTTCTTC.

CDR3: CASSPYRTPYGYTF. CDR3 nucleotide sequence: TGTGCCAGCTCACCCTATAGGACTCCTTATGGCTACACCTTC. The V and J genes are TRBV18 and TRBJ1-2; D gene unclear. Germline V gene lookup returns CDR1 KGHSH and CDR2 LQKENI. The V gene lost 3 bases and the J gene lost 5 bases, with 13 bases spanning the gap. CDR3 length: 14 amino acids.

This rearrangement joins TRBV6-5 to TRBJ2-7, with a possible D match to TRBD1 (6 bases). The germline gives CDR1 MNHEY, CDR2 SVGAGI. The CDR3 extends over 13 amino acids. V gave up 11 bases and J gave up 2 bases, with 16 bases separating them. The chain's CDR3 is CAFRRTDTYEQYF. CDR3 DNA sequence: TGTGCCTTTAGAAGGACAGACACCTACGAGCAGTACTTC.

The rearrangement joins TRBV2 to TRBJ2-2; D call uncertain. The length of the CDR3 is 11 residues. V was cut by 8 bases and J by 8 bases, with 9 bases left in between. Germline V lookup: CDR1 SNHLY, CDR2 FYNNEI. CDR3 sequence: CASLYAGELFF. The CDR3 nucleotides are TGTGCCAGCCTCTATGCTGGGGAGCTGTTTTTT.

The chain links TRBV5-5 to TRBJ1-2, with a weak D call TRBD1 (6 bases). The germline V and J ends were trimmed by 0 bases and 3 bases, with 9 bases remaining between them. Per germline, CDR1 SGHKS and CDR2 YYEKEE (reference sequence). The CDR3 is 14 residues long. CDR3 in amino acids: CASSLVSGDYGYTF. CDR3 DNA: TGTGCCAGCAGCTTGGTGTCAGGGGACTATGGCTACACCTTC.

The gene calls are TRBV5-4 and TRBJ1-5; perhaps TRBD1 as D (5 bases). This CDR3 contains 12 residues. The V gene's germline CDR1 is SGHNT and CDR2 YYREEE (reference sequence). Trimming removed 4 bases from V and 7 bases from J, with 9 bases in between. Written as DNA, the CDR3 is TGTGCCAGCAGCACCCAGGGACAGCCCCAGCATTTT. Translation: CASSTQGQPQHF.

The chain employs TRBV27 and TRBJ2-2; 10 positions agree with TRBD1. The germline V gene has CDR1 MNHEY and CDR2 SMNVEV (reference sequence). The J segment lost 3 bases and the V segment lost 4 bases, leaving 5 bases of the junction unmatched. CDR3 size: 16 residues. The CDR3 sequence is CASSWRQGAYTGELFF. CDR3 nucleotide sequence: TGTGCCAGCAGTTGGCGACAGGGGGCTTACACCGGGGAGCTGTTTTTT.

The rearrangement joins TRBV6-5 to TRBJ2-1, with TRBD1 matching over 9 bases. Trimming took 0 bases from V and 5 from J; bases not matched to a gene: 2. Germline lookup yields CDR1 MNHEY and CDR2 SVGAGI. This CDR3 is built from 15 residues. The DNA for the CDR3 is TGTGCCAGCAGTTACTCGGGACAGGGAAACAATGAGCAGTTCTTC. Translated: CASSYSGQGNNEQFF.

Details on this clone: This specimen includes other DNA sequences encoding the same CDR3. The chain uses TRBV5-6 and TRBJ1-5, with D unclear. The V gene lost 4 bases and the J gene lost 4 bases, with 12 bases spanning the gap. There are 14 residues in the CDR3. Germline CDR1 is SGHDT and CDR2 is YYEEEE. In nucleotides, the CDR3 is TGTGCCAGCAGCCTGGGCGGGATTAATCAGCCCCAGCATTTT. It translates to CASSLGGINQPQHF.

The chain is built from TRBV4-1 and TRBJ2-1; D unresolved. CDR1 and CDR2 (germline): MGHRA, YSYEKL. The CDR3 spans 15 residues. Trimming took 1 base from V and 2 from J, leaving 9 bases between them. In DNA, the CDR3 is TGCGCCAGCAGCCAAGTCTCAAGCGCCTACAATGAGCAGTTCTTC. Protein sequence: CASSQVSSAYNEQFF.

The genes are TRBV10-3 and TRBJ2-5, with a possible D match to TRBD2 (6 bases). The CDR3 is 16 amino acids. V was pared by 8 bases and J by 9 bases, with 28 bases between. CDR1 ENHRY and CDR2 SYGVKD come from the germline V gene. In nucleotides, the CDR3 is TGTGCCATCGCAGCTACGGGGGTCACGGCCAAGGTGGCCCAGTACTTC. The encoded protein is CAIAATGVTAKVAQYF.

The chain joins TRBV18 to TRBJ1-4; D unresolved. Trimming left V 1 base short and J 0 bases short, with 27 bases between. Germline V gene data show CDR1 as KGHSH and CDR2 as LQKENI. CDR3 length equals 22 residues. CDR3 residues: CASSPRSMGANLLRATNEKLFF. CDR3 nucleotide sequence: TGTGCCAGCTCACCACGCTCAATGGGCGCCAACTTGCTCCGCGCAACTAATGAAAAACTGTTTTTT.